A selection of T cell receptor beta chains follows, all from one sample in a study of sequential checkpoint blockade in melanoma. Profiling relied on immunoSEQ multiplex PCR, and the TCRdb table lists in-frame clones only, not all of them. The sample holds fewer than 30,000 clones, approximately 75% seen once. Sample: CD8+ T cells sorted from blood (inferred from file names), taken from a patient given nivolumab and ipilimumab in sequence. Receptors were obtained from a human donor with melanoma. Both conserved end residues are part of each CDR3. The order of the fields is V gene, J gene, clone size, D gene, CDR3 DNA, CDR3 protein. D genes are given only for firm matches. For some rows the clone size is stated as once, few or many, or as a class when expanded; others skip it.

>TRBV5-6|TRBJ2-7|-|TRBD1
TGTGCCAGCAGCTTACAGGGGCGCTCCTACGAGCAGTACTTC
CASSLQGRSYEQYF
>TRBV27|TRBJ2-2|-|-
TGTGCCAGCAGTCCTTACTACGGAACTGAGCTGTTTTTT
CASSPYYGTELFF
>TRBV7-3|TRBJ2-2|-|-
TGTGCCAGCAGCTTAATCGGGACCGGGGAGCTGTTTTTT
CASSLIGTGELFF
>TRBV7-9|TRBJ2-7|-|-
TGTGCCAGCAGCTCCCTTCAGGGGAAGGCTAACTACGAGCAGTACTTC
CASSSLQGKANYEQYF
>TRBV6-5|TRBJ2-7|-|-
TGTGCCAGCAGTTATTCATATAAAGACAGCCCCTACGAGCAGTACTTC
CASSYSYKDSPYEQYF
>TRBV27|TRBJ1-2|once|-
TGTGCCATCTTTAGGGAGGCGGCGGATGGCTACACCTTC
CAIFREAADGYTF
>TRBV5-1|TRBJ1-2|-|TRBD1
TGCGCCAGCAGCACGCATACAGGGGGTGGCTACACCTTC
CASSTHTGGGYTF
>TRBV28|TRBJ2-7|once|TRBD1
TGTGCCAGCAGTCACAGGGGGTACTCCTACGAGCAGTACTTC
CASSHRGYSYEQYF
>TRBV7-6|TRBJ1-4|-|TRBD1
TGTGCCAGCAGCTTAGGGACAGGGGCGAGTGAAAAACTGTTTTTT
CASSLGTGASEKLFF
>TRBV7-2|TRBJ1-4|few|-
TGTGCCAGCAGCCCATACGCCGGTGCAACTAATGAAAAACTGTTTTTT
CASSPYAGATNEKLFF
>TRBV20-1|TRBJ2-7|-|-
TGCAGTGCAGACCGGAGCTACGAGCAGTACTTC
CSADRSYEQYF
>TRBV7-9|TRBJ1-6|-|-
TGTGCCAGCAGCCCCCGGCCGGCCCGGCGTGGCGAAACGGGTTCACCCCTCCACTTT
CASSPRPARRGETGSPLHF
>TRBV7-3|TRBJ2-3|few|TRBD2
TGTGCCAGCAGCTTGACTAGCGGGGGACCTCCGGGAGATACGCAGTATTTT
CASSLTSGGPPGDTQYF
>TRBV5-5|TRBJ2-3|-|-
TGTGCCAGCAGCATAGGACAGACTGCCACAGATACGCAGTATTTT
CASSIGQTATDTQYF
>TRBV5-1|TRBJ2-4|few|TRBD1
TGCGCCAGCAGCTTGACAGGGGGCACGGGCTCAGCCAAAAACATTCAGTACTTC
CASSLTGGTGSAKNIQYF
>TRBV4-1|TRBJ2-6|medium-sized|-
TGCGCCAGCAGCCAAATGGGGGCTTATGGGGCCAACGTCCTGACTTTC
CASSQMGAYGANVLTF
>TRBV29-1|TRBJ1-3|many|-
TGCAGCGTTGATCCGCAGGGCGGAGACACCATATATTTT
CSVDPQGGDTIYF
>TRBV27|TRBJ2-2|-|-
TGTGCCAGCAGTTTCGGCACCGGGGAGCTGTTTTTT
CASSFGTGELFF
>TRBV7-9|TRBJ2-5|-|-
TGTGCCAGCAGCTTAGCGGCGGGGTGGCAAGAGACCCAGTACTTC
CASSLAAGWQETQYF